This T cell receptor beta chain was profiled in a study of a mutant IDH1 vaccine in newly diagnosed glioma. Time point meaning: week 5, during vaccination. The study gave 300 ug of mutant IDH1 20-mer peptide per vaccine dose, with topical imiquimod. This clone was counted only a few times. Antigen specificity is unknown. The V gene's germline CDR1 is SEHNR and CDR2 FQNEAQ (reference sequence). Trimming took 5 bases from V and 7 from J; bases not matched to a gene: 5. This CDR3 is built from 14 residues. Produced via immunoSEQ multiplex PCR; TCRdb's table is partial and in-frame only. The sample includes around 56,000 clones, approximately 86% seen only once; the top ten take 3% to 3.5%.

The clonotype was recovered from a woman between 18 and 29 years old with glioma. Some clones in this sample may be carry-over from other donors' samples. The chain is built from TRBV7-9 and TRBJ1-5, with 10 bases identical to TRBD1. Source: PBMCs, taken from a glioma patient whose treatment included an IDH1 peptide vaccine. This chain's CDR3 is CASSRGQGEQPQHF. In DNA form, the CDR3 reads TGTGCCAGCAGCCGCGGACAGGGGGAACAGCCCCAGCATTTT.